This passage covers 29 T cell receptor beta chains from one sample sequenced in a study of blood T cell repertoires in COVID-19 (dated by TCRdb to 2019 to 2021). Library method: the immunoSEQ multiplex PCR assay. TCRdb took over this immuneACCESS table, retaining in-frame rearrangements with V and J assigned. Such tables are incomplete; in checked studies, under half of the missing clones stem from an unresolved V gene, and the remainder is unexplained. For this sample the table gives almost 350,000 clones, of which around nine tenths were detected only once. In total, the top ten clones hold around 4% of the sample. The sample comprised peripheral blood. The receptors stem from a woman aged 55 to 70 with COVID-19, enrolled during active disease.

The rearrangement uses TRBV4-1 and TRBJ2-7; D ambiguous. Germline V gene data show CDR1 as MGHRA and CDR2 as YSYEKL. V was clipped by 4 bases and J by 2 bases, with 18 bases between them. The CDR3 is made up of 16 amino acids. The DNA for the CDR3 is TGCGCCAGCAGCCGCCTCCTCGAGGCAGCTACCTACGAGCAGTACTTC. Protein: CASSRLLEAATYEQYF.

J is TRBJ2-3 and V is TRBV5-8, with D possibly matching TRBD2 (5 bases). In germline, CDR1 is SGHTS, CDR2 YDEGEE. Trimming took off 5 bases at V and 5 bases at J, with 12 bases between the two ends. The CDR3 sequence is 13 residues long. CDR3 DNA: TGTGCCAGCAGTTTTCGACGGGGAGATACGCAGTATTTT. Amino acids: CASSFRRGDTQYF. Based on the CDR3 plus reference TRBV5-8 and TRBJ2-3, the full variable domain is EAGVTQSPTHLIKTRGQQATLRCSPISGHTSVYWYQQALGLGLQFLLWYDEGEERNRGNFPPRFSGRQFPNYSSELNVNALELEDSALYLCASSFRRGDTQYFGPGTRLTVL.

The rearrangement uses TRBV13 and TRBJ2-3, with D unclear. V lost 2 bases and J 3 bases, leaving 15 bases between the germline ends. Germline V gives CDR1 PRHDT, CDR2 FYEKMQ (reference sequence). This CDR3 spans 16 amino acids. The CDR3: CASSLRVGGLTDTQYF. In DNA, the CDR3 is TGTGCCAGCAGCTTAAGAGTCGGCGGCTTGACAGATACGCAGTATTTT.

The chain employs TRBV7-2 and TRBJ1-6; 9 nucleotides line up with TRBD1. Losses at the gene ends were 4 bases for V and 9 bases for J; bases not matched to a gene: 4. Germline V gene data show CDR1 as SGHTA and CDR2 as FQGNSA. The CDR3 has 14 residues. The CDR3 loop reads CASSSGTGFSPLHF. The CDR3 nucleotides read TGTGCCAGCAGCTCGGGGACAGGGTTTTCACCCCTCCACTTT.

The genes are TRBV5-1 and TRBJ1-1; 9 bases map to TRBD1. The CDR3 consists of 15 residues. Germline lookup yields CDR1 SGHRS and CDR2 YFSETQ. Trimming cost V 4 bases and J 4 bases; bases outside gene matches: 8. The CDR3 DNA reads TGCGCCAGCAGCCCGAGAACAGGGGGCTTCACTGAAGCTTTCTTT. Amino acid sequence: CASSPRTGGFTEAFF.

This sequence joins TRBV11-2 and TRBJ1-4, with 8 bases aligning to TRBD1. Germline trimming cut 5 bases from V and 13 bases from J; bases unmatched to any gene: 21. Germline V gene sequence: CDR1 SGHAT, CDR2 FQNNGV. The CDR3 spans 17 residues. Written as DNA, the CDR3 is TGTGCCAGCAGCCCCCTAGGCAGGGGGCCGGTTAAGGATTTACTGTTTTTT. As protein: CASSPLGRGPVKDLLFF.

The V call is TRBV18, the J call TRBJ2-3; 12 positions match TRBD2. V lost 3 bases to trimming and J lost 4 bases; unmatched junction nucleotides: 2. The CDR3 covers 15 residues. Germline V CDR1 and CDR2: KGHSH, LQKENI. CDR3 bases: TGTGCCAGCTCACCGCGGACTAGCGGGGCAGATACGCAGTATTTT. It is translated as CASSPRTSGADTQYF.

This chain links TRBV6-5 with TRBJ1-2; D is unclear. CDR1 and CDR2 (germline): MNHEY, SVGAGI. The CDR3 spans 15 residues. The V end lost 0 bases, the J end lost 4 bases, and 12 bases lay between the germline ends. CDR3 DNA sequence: TGTGCCAGCAGTTACTCCCGGGGAGGCCTCTATGGCTACACCTTC. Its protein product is CASSYSRGGLYGYTF.

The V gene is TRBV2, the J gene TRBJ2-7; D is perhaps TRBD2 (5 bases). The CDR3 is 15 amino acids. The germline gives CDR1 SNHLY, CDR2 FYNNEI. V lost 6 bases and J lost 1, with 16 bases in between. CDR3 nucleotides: TGTGCCAGCAGAAGCCTAGACCGGGGATCCTACGAGCAGTACTTC. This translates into CASRSLDRGSYEQYF.

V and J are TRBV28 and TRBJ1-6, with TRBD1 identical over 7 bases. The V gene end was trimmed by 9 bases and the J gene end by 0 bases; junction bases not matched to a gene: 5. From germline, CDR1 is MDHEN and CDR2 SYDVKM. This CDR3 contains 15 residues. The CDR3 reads CASAGGSSYNSPLHF. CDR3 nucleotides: TGTGCCAGTGCAGGGGGAAGCTCCTATAATTCACCCCTCCACTTT.

Here the CDR3 DNA reads TGTGCCAGCAGCTTGGGGAGGGGCTCCTACAATGAGCAGTTCTTC. Translation gives CASSLGRGSYNEQFF. The V gene is TRBV7-2, the J gene TRBJ2-1, with TRBD2 identical over 7 bases. Per the germline V gene, CDR1 is SGHTA and CDR2 is FQGNSA. V lost 3 bases to trimming and J lost 0 bases; unmatched junction nucleotides: 2. CDR3 length: 15 amino acids.

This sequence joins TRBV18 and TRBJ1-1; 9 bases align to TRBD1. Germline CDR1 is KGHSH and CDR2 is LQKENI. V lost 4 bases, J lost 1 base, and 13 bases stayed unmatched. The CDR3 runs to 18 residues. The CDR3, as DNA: TGTGCCAGCTCACTCGTTGGGACAGGGAGGGGCTCGAACACTGAAGCTTTCTTT. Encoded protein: CASSLVGTGRGSNTEAFF.

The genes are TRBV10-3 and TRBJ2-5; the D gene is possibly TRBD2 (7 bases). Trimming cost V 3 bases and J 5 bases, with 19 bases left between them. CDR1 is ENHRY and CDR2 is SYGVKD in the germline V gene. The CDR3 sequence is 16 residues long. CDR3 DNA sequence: TGTGCCATCAGTGACCCGACGAGGGGGGGCAGTGAGACCCAGTACTTC. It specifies CAISDPTRGGSETQYF.

CDR3 nucleotide sequence: TGTGCCAGCACCTCCCGGGACAGGGGGTCCTCACCCCTCCACTTT. Encoded protein: CASTSRDRGSSPLHF. The gene calls are TRBV3-1 (or the pseudogene TRBV3-2) and TRBJ1-6; 11 bases align to TRBD1. Trimming at V came to 7 bases and at J to 10 bases, leaving 9 bases not matched to a gene. This CDR3 region has 15 residues. Per the germline V gene, CDR1 is LGHDT and CDR2 is YNNKEL (reference sequence).

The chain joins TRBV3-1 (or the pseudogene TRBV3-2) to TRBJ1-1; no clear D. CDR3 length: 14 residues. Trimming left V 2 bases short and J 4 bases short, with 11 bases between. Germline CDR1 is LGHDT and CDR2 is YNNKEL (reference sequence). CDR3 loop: CASSQFLESTEAFF. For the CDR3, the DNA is TGTGCCAGCAGCCAATTCCTGGAGAGCACTGAAGCTTTCTTT.

The CDR3 sequence: CASSSRRQDWGTDTQYF. CDR3 bases: TGTGCCAGCAGCTCGAGAAGACAGGATTGGGGCACAGATACGCAGTATTTT. The rearrangement joins TRBV7-6 to TRBJ2-3, with D possibly TRBD1 on 6 matching bases. Germline loops: CDR1 SGHVS, CDR2 FNYEAQ. V gave up 4 bases and J gave up 1 base, with 18 bases separating them. The CDR3 is made up of 17 amino acids.

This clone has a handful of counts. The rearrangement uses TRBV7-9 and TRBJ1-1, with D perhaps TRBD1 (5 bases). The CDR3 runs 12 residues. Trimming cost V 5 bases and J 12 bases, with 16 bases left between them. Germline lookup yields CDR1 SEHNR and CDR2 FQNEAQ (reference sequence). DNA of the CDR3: TGTGCCAGCAGCGACGACCGGGAGGGGTCTTTCTTT. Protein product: CASSDDREGSFF.

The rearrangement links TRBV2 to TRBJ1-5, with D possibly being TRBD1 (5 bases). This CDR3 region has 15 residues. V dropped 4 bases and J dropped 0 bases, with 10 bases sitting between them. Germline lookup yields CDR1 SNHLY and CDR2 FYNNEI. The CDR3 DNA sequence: TGTGCCAGCAGTGCTTTCAGGGATAGCAATCAGCCCCAGCATTTT. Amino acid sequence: CASSAFRDSNQPQHF. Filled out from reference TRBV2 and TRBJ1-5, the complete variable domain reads EPEVTQTPSHQVTQMGQEVILRCVPISNHLYFYWYRQILGQKVEFLVSFYNNEISEKSEIFDDQFSVERPDGSNFTLKIRSTKLEDSAMYFCASSAFRDSNQPQHFGDGTRLSIL.

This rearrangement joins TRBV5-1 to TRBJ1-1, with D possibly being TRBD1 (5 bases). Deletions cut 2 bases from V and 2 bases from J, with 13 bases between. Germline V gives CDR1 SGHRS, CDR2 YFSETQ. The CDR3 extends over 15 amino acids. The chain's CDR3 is CASSFAPGLNTEAFF. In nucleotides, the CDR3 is TGCGCCAGCAGCTTCGCGCCAGGGCTTAACACTGAAGCTTTCTTT.

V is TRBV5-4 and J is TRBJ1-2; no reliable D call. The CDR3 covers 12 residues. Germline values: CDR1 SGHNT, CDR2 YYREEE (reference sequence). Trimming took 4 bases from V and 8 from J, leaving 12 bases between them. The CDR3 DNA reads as TGTGCCAGCAGCGTAGACTTCGGGGGCTACACCTTC. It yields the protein CASSVDFGGYTF.

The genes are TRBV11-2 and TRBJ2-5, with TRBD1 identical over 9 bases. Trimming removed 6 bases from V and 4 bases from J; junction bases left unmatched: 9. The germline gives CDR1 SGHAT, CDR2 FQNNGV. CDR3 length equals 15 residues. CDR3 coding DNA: TGTGCCAGCAGTTCTAACAGGGGGCGAGGAGAGACCCAGTACTTC. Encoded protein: CASSSNRGRGETQYF.

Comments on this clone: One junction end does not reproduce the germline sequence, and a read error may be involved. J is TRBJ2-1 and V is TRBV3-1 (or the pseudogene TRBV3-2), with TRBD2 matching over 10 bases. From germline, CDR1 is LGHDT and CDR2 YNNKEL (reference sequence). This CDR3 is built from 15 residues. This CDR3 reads CASRQAGGLGNEQFF. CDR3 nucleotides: TGTGCCAGCAGACAAGCGGGGGGGCTGGGCAATGAGCAGTTCTTC.

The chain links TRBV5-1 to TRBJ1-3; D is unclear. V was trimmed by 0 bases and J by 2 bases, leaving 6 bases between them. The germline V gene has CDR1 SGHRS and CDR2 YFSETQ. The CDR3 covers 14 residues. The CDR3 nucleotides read TGCGCCAGCAGCTTGGAACGGGCTGGAAACACCATATATTTT. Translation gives CASSLERAGNTIYF.

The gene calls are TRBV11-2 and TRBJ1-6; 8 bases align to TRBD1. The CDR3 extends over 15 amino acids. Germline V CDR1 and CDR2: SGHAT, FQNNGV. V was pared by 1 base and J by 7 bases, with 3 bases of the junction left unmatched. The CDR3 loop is CASSLVGTGNSPLHF. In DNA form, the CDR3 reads TGTGCCAGCAGCTTAGTTGGGACAGGAAATTCACCCCTCCACTTT.

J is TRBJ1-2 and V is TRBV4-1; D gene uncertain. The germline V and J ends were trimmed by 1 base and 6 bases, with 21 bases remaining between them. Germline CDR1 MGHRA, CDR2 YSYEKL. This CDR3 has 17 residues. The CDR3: CASSQGREDFGIHGYTF. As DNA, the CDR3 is TGCGCCAGCAGCCAAGGAAGGGAGGATTTTGGTATCCATGGCTACACCTTC.

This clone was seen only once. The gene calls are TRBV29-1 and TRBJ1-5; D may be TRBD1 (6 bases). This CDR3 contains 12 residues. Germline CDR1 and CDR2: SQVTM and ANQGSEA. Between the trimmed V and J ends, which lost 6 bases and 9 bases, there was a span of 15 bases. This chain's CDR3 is CSVGTPEGPQHF. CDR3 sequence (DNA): TGCAGCGTCGGGACACCCGAGGGGCCCCAGCATTTT.

DNA for the CDR3: TGTGCCACCAGCAGAGTGTGGCAGGGCACTGAAGCTTTCTTT. This encodes CATSRVWQGTEAFF. This chain uses TRBV15 with TRBJ1-1; weak D call: TRBD1 (5 bases). The length of the CDR3 is 14 residues. Germline values: CDR1 LNHNV, CDR2 YYDKDF (reference sequence). V lost 1 base and J lost 4, with 10 bases in between.

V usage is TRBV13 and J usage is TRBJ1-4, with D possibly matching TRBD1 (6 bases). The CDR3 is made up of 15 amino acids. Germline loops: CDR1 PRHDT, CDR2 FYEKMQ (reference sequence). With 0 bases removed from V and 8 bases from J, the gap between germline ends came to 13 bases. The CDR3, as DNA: TGTGCCAGCAGCTTAGGGGAGACAGGCGAAGAAAAACTGTTTTTT. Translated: CASSLGETGEEKLFF.

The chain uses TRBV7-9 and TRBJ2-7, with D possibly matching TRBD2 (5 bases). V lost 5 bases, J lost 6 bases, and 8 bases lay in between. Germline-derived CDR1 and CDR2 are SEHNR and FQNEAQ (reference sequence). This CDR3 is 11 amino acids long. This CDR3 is CASSRGPEQYF. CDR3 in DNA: TGTGCCAGCAGCCGAGGGCCCGAGCAGTACTTC.